This T cell receptor beta chain comes out of a study of blood T cell repertoires in COVID-19 (dated by TCRdb to 2020 to 2021). Looking at the study overall: The collaborator samples originated in the United States, Italy and Spain and spanned the acute and convalescent phases of COVID-19. The repertoires were released in a freely available public database intended as a resource for research on the immune response to SARS-CoV-2. A de-identified subject ID, COVID-19 status, age in years and sex were almost always included in the sample metadata. Samples came from the ongoing ImmuneRACE study (first 160 participants) plus 1,254 subjects from 6 global collaborators. The prospective study material was composed of cDNA or gDNA derived from T cells, B-cell-depleted T cells, or PBMCs. HLA class I and class II types, where available, came from metadata supplied by the sample provider rather than from assay-based typing. Deeply sampled blood TCRbeta repertoires from subjects exposed to, actively infected with, or recovered from COVID-19 were included in the dataset.

Each collaborating institution followed its own protocols to collect whole blood in K2EDTA tubes. For TCRbeta analysis, collaborator samples were shipped as frozen whole blood, as isolated PBMCs, or as DNA extracted from either sample type. Study-wide conclusions, independent of this receptor: Clinical and demographic metadata were provided uncurated, with the amount varying by source and participant.

The immunoSEQ Assay, a bias-controlled multiplex PCR, was used to amplify TCRbeta CDR3 regions from genomic DNA. In the source study's methods: The number of nucleated cells in each sample was estimated by amplification of reference gene primers within the assay. Sequence reads were collapsed and filtered to measure the absolute abundance of every unique TCRbeta CDR3 rearrangement. Productive Simpson clonality was computed per sample as the square root of Simpson's diversity index over productive rearrangements. TCRdb limited this immuneACCESS table to in-frame rearrangements with V and J called. A share of clones is missing; checked studies link under half to unresolved V genes, and the rest is unexplained. That table gives V, J and clone size, and the DNA gave D and trimming. The sample records about 71,000 clones, about 91% of which are singletons. The ten biggest clones cover more than 8% of the sample.

A note on this clone: No antigen is known for it. No clone much larger than this one lies a single base away; base qualities are absent.

V loses 4 bases, J loses 3 bases, and the germline ends lie 11 bases apart. Taken from cysteine to phenylalanine, the CDR3 has 14 residues. The DNA shown is the 42-base CDR3, in frame from base 1. The germline V gene (reference sequence) gives CDR1 as MNHEY and CDR2 as SMNVEV. This clonotype was sampled from a man in his forties or fifties with active COVID-19. The specimen was peripheral blood. The chain is made from TRBV27 and TRBJ2-3, with TRBD1 tentatively as D gene (6 bases match). Read as DNA, the sequence is TGTGCCAGCAGTTCGGGCAGGGGAACAGATACGCAGTATTTT. Its coded protein is CASSSGRGTDTQYF.